This T cell receptor beta chain was sequenced in a study of regulatory T cells in long-lasting Graves disease (dated by TCRdb to about 2021). In terms of the full investigation: Patients with newly diagnosed Graves' disease had been on antithyroid drugs for under 3 months. Persistent Graves' disease patients were compared with newly diagnosed Graves' disease patients by peripheral blood TCR sequencing and RNA sequencing. The study took place in China and was registered as a clinical trial. A total of roughly 35 samples were covered by TCR sequencing, comprising around 13 persistent and about 20 newly diagnosed Graves' disease patients. Broader findings and caveats from the paper: A larger number of public clonotypes was shared among persistent patients (about 2,700) than among newly diagnosed patients (about 990). The authors noted that the small sample size was a limitation that may lower accuracy. Persistent Graves' disease patients showed lower TCR Shannon entropy and fewer highly expanded clones than newly diagnosed patients, suggesting clonal expansion. Because the primary lesion, thyroid tissue, could not be accessed, the study looked at peripheral blood alone. Only the TCR beta chain was sequenced and analyzed. Persistent disease showed preferential use of TRBV28, TRBJ1-2 and TRBJ2-5, whereas newly diagnosed disease favored TRBV20-1 and TRBJ2-1.

CDR1 and CDR2, looked up from the germline V gene, are MNHEY and SVGAGI. Trimming leaves V shorter by 0 bases and J shorter by 4 bases, with the junction holding 6 bases beyond the gene matches. The CDR3 contains 17 residues, cysteine and phenylalanine counted. Solely the CDR3 DNA is kept, with 51 bases framed from the first base. Concerning this clonotype itself: Its specific antigen is unknown. Per-base quality was not reported, and no clone a single base away is much larger than it.

In the paper's terms, the time point label means: newly diagnosed GD, antithyroid drugs for less than 3 months. RNA was extracted from PBMCs in TRIzol for both TCR sequencing and RNA sequencing. The diagnosis of Graves' disease was made according to American Thyroid Association guidelines. Recruitment of patients was carried out at an endocrinology department in Xi'an, China. Each patient gave approximately 8.8 milliliters of peripheral blood, collected in an EDTA anticoagulant tube. Ficoll Paque Plus density gradient separation was used to isolate PBMCs, and no further T cell sorting was performed. RNA quality was checked with an Agilent 2100 Bioanalyzer and agarose gel, and concentration with a NanoDrop 2000. Library preparation was by multiplex PCR. This sample was sequenced with an Illumina HiSeq 4000. TCR beta libraries were built with iRepertoire HTBI primers and Arm-PCR amplification of CDR3 regions. Gel purification was performed on PCR products prior to sequencing. For the original study's pipeline: Gene usage analysis of CDR3 amino acid clonotypes relied on the roughly 60 TRBV and about 15 TRBJ segments identified across samples. COPE and FqMerger were used to merge the filtered high-quality paired reads into contigs. Contigs were aligned with BLAST to IMGT TRBV, TRBD and TRBJ reference genes, and CDR3 was defined per IMGT. Clonotypes above 0.1% frequency were classified as highly expanded clones. Shannon entropy served as the measure of repertoire diversity, while the Gini coefficient captured V-J evenness. Public clonotypes were defined as clonotypes shared by more than one individual. TCRdb reran the public reads through fastp at Q25 and MiXCR, keeping productive beta chains. Rows merge per CDR3 protein into single entries with the most common DNA and genes. These V and J calls are TCRdb output, not the study's own analysis. Counted in this sample were roughly 400,000 distinct CDR3 sequences; 15% of them appeared once. The ten largest clones capture approximately 7.8% of the sample.

The same sample was also studied in work on T cells in Graves' hyperthyroidism and ophthalmopathy. The second study reports: Stable Graves' hyperthyroidism was defined as the absence of progression to ophthalmopathy over 18 months of follow-up. Hyperthyroidism patients were aged 18 to 65 years and newly diagnosed, with disease duration of less than 2 months. Patients with uncontrolled infections, other autoimmune diseases, pregnancy or lactation were excluded. Diagnoses were based on clinical symptoms, serum thyroxine and TRAb, thyroid ultrasound and orbital computed tomography. The first round of RT-PCR for the TCR CDR3 was performed with the HTBI primer set and the Qiagen OneStep RT-PCR kit. Blood samples also contained most of the expanded thyroid clonotypes (frequency above 0.001), which suggests that blood repertoires may reflect thyroid immune responses. In cross-validation, a model built on a 13 V-J signature told ophthalmopathy apart from stable hyperthyroidism with 87.88% sensitivity and approximately 84% specificity, and in testing the same model reached 80%/75%. During validation, the model predicted progression to ophthalmopathy a median of around 6 months ahead of onset, with more than 60% sensitivity and less than 85% specificity. To identify distinguishing TCR V-J signatures, a discovery cohort of 90 to 100 patients was used, comprising fewer than 45 with Graves' ophthalmopathy and 57 with stable Graves' hyperthyroidism. Whether ophthalmopathy could be predicted prospectively was tested in an independent validation cohort made up of roughly 19 hyperthyroidism patients plus 17 patients who later progressed to ophthalmopathy. For training and testing, the 100 or so patients in the discovery cohort were randomly divided in a 7:3 ratio. The study also compared thyroid tissue and blood T-cell repertoires from 5 to 7 Graves' hyperthyroidism patients. Once sampling was done, hyperthyroidism patients were given methimazole at a starting dose of 30 mg daily, whereas ophthalmopathy patients were given high-dose intravenous methylprednisolone. A second multiplex PCR round built the libraries, followed by size selection and purification. Sequencing of the libraries was done on an Illumina HiSeq2000 using paired-end 100 bp reads. SOAPnuke was used to process the raw data, removing reads that contained adapters or uncalled bases, had a mean Phred below 15, or lacked an exact match to the constant primer or identifier. High-quality paired reads were merged using COPE v1.2.5, and each unique nucleotide sequence was defined as a clonotype. Clonotypes were aligned to IMGT TRBV, TRBD and TRBJ reference segments using MiTCR v1.1. Only V-J combinations with frequency above 0.0001, covering 99% to 99.2% of repertoires, were analysed. A TCS score was defined as the ratio between F50 (clonal expansion) and ExV (chaos), using BLOSUM62-based TCRdist between CDR3 peptides within each V-J. Welch's t-statistics and random forest reduced around 550 V-J features to about 13, which were used in a naive Bayes classifier (R e1071). No statistical method was used to fix the sample size in advance, and group allocation was not hidden from the investigators. The paper reports TCR Vbeta CDR3 sequencing of approximately 140 peripheral blood samples: around 45 ophthalmopathy, under 80 hyperthyroidism and around 17 progressor patients.

The sample in question was peripheral blood mononuclear cells (PBMCs), obtained at new diagnosis, from a patient treated with antithyroid drugs. The chain is made from TRBV6-5 and TRBJ2-1; 10 bases in the junction line up with TRBD2. This TCR was recovered from a woman aged 40 to 50 with Graves disease. Donor details come from another sample of the same person, matched by shared clones. This receptor carries the CDR3 CASSYSVRTSGYNEQFF. The bases read TGTGCCAGCAGTTACTCGGTTCGGACTAGCGGATACAATGAGCAGTTCTTC.